The text below deals with one T cell receptor beta chain. The sample is drawn from a study of blood T cell repertoires in COVID-19. V shed 0 bases and J shed 6 bases, with 10 bases lying between them. This CDR3 region has 13 residues. The germline gives CDR1 SGHNT, CDR2 YYREEE (reference sequence). Sequencing was performed with immunoSEQ multiplex PCR; in TCRdb, only in-frame clones are kept and a portion is missing. The sample records about 360,000 clones, around nine tenths being singletons. The J gene is TRBJ2-7, the V gene TRBV5-4; the D gene is possibly TRBD1 (6 bases). The receptor comes from a woman aged 60-75 years with COVID-19, enrolled during active disease. Source material: peripheral blood. The CDR3 loop is CASSLAGQPEQYF. The CDR3, as DNA: TGTGCCAGCAGCTTGGCGGGACAACCCGAGCAGTACTTC. The entire variable domain, with the rest obtained from reference TRBV5-4 and TRBJ2-7, is as follows: ETGVTQSPTHLIKTRGQQVTLRCSSQSGHNTVSWYQQALGQGPQFIFQYYREEENGRGNFPPRFSGLQFPNYSSELNVNALELDDSALYLCASSLAGQPEQYFGPGTRLTVT.